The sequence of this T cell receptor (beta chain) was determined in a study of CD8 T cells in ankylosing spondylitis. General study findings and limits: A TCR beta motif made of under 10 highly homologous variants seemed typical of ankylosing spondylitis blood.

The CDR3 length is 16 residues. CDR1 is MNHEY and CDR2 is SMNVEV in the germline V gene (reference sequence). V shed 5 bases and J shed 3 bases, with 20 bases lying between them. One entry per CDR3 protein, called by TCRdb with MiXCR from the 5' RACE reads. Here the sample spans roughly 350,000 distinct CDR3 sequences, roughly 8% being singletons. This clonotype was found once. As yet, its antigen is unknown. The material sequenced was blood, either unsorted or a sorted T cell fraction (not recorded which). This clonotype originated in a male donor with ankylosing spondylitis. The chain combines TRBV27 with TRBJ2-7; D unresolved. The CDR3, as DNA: TGTGCCAGCAGTCCCTCTGGTTGGGTGAACCGCTACGAGCAGTACTTC. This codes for CASSPSGWVNRYEQYF.